Below, 21 T cell receptor beta chains from the same sample are listed, as sequenced in a study of PD-1 blockade in classical Hodgkin lymphoma. Each of the patients experienced relapse following autologous stem cell transplantation, and their brentuximab vedotin exposure differed. Libraries were prepared by immunoSEQ multiplex PCR; TCRdb keeps only in-frame clonotypes and omits some of them. The sample shows roughly 70,000 clones, about 70% of them seen only once. This sample comprised peripheral blood mononuclear cells (PBMCs), obtained before the second cycle of nivolumab. Every receptor here comes from a human donor with classical Hodgkin lymphoma.

As for this clone: The junction differs from germline at one of its ends, possibly a read error. The chain links TRBV6-1 to TRBJ1-2; the D is unclear. The CDR3 is 14 residues long. In germline, CDR1 is MNHNS, CDR2 SASEGT. The CDR3 reads CASREGWENYGYTF. Here the CDR3 DNA reads TGTGCCAGCAGAGAAGGTTGGGAAAACTATGGCTACACCTTC.

Only a few counts were recorded for this clone. The rearrangement uses TRBV12-5 and TRBJ1-1; D may be TRBD1 (5 bases). V lost 5 bases, J lost 8 bases, and 9 bases lay in between. CDR1 is LGHNT, CDR2 FRNRAP, per germline. The length of the CDR3 is 11 residues. The CDR3 here is CASGLRTEAFF. DNA for the CDR3: TGTGCTAGTGGTCTAAGGACAGAAGCTTTCTTT.

A single count supports this clone. The chain joins TRBV11-2 to TRBJ2-7; D is ambiguous. In germline, CDR1 is SGHAT, CDR2 FQNNGV. V gave up 3 bases and J gave up 2 bases, with 14 bases separating them. There are 15 residues in the CDR3. CDR3 DNA: TGTGCCAGCAGCTTCGGAGATAAGAGCACCTACGAGCAGTACTTC. The encoded protein is CASSFGDKSTYEQYF. The variable domain in full, completed from reference TRBV11-2 and TRBJ2-7, reads EAGVAQSPRYKIIEKRQSVAFWCNPISGHATLYWYQQILGQGPKLLIQFQNNGVVDDSQLPKDRFSAERLKGVDSTLKIQPAKLEDSAVYLCASSFGDKSTYEQYFGPGTRLTVT.

DNA of the CDR3: TGTGCCAGCTCACCGCTTCCCGCTTTGAACACCGGGGAGCTGTTTTTT. Translated: CASSPLPALNTGELFF. This rearrangement joins TRBV18 to TRBJ2-2; D unresolved. CDR3 length: 16 amino acids. Trimming shortened V by 3 bases and J by 1 base, and 12 bases separated the two germline ends. Per germline, CDR1 KGHSH and CDR2 LQKENI.

This clone was seen a single time. The V gene is TRBV28, the J gene TRBJ1-4; the match to TRBD1 covers 7 bases. This CDR3 spans 14 amino acids. Germline V CDR1 and CDR2: MDHEN, SYDVKM. V lost 5 bases to trimming and J lost 3 bases; unmatched junction nucleotides: 3. This CDR3 reads CASSRGTANEKLFF. For the CDR3, the DNA is TGTGCCAGCAGTAGGGGGACAGCTAATGAAAAACTGTTTTTT. Together with reference TRBV28 and TRBJ1-4, the CDR3 gives the full variable domain: DVKVTQSSRYLVKRTGEKVFLECVQDMDHENMFWYRQDPGLGLRLIYFSYDVKMKEKGDIPEGYSVSREKKERFSLILESASTNQTSMYLCASSRGTANEKLFFGSGTQLSVL.

The sample holds a few counts of this clone. The chain is built from TRBV11-3 and TRBJ2-1; the D gene is possibly TRBD2 (6 bases). Trimming removed 2 bases at V and 5 bases at J, with 19 bases between. The germline gives CDR1 SGHNT, CDR2 YENEEA. The CDR3 loop spans 17 amino acids. As DNA, the CDR3 is TGTGCCAGCAGCTTAAGCAGAGGGGAGGTTGGGGACAATGAGCAGTTCTTC. Protein product: CASSLSRGEVGDNEQFF.

V usage is TRBV9 and J usage is TRBJ1-4; the D gene is possibly TRBD1 (5 bases). There are 15 residues in the CDR3. The germline gives CDR1 SGDLS, CDR2 YYNGEE. Trimming took 0 bases from V and 7 from J, leaving 13 bases between them. DNA of the CDR3: TGTGCCAGCAGCGTAGGGGGCTACGAGGGTGAAAAACTGTTTTTT. Residues: CASSVGGYEGEKLFF.

The chain employs TRBV4-1 and TRBJ1-4; 12 bases are a match to TRBD1. CDR1 is MGHRA and CDR2 is YSYEKL in the germline V gene. V lost 4 bases to trimming and J lost 5 bases; unmatched junction nucleotides: 2. The CDR3 sequence is 15 residues long. Here the CDR3 reads CASSRGQGANEKLFF. Written as DNA, the CDR3 is TGCGCCAGCAGCCGGGGACAGGGGGCAAATGAAAAACTGTTTTTT.

V usage is TRBV30 and J usage is TRBJ1-1; TRBD1 is a possible D gene (5 bases). V shed 2 bases and J shed 8 bases, with 9 bases lying between them. The germline V gene encodes CDR1 GTSNPN and CDR2 SVGIG (reference sequence). The CDR3 loop spans 11 amino acids. The DNA of the CDR3 is TGTGCCTGGAGTACACAGGAAGAAGCTTTCTTT. It encodes CAWSTQEEAFF.

The chain carries TRBV28 and TRBJ2-1; D is unresolved. The germline gives CDR1 MDHEN, CDR2 SYDVKM. This CDR3 has 17 residues. V shed 6 bases and J shed 0 bases, with 18 bases lying between them. CDR3 region: CASSSYDGESSYNEQFF. CDR3 coding DNA: TGTGCCAGCAGCTCATACGATGGCGAGAGCTCCTACAATGAGCAGTTCTTC.

The J gene is TRBJ2-7, the V gene TRBV12-5; D remains unclear. The V end was cut by 1 base, the J end by 3 bases, with 7 bases between. Germline lookup yields CDR1 LGHNT and CDR2 FRNRAP. The length of the CDR3 is 13 residues. The CDR3 DNA reads TGTGCTAGTGGTTTGGAAGACCTCTACGAGCAGTACTTC. Amino acid sequence: CASGLEDLYEQYF.

By sample fraction, this clone is medium-sized. The gene calls are TRBV10-1 and TRBJ1-2; the D gene is possibly TRBD1 (6 bases). V lost 1 base, J lost 0 bases, and 15 bases lay in between. The CDR3 runs 17 residues. Germline values: CDR1 WNHNN, CDR2 SYGVQD (reference sequence). The CDR3 DNA reads as TGCGCCAGCAGTGAGTATGGAGGGAAGGGGGCTAACTATGGCTACACCTTC. Translation: CASSEYGGKGANYGYTF.

This clone was seen many times. The chain joins TRBV30 to TRBJ2-7, with D hard to call. The germline V gene has CDR1 GTSNPN and CDR2 SVGIG (reference sequence). V gave up 3 bases and J gave up 10 bases, with 13 bases separating them. There are 11 residues in the CDR3. DNA for the CDR3: TGTGCCTGGAGCTACGCCCAACATCAGTACTTC. This encodes CAWSYAQHQYF.

The chain's CDR3 is CASSPGTSSEQFF. CDR3 DNA: TGCGCCAGCAGCCCCGGGACTAGCAGTGAGCAGTTCTTC. The rearrangement links TRBV5-1 to TRBJ2-1; 9 bases line up with TRBD2. J lost 9 bases, V lost 4 bases, and 5 bases had no gene match. Germline V CDR1 and CDR2: SGHRS, YFSETQ. The CDR3 runs 13 residues.

This chain joins TRBV2 and TRBJ2-7, with no clear D. Germline V gene data show CDR1 as SNHLY and CDR2 as FYNNEI. The CDR3 extends over 15 amino acids. V was pared by 5 bases and J by 0 bases, with 14 bases between. The CDR3 is CASSQIQANSYEQYF. DNA of the CDR3: TGTGCCAGCAGTCAGATTCAGGCGAACTCCTACGAGCAGTACTTC. Full variable domain (outside the CDR3, taken from reference TRBV2 and TRBJ2-7): EPEVTQTPSHQVTQMGQEVILRCVPISNHLYFYWYRQILGQKVEFLVSFYNNEISEKSEIFDDQFSVERPDGSNFTLKIRSTKLEDSAMYFCASSQIQANSYEQYFGPGTRLTVT.

This clone was detected a few times. The chain uses TRBV10-3 and TRBJ1-5; D gene unclear. V was clipped by 4 bases and J by 0 bases, with 7 bases between them. The CDR3 has 14 residues. The germline V gene encodes CDR1 ENHRY and CDR2 SYGVKD. CDR3 protein: CAISGSYSNQPQHF. The CDR3 DNA follows: TGTGCCATCAGTGGATCCTATAGCAATCAGCCCCAGCATTTT.

This clone was seen only a few times. The V gene is TRBV2, the J gene TRBJ2-7, with TRBD2 matching 12 bases. V was pared by 6 bases and J by 5 bases, with 8 bases of the junction left unmatched. From germline, CDR1 is SNHLY and CDR2 FYNNEI. This CDR3 contains 15 residues. CDR3 in amino acids: CASRGRTSGNDEQYF. The CDR3 DNA reads as TGTGCCAGCAGGGGTCGGACTAGCGGGAACGACGAGCAGTACTTC. Full variable domain (remainder filled in from reference TRBV2 and TRBJ2-7): EPEVTQTPSHQVTQMGQEVILRCVPISNHLYFYWYRQILGQKVEFLVSFYNNEISEKSEIFDDQFSVERPDGSNFTLKIRSTKLEDSAMYFCASRGRTSGNDEQYFGPGTRLTVT.

The rearrangement uses TRBV9 and TRBJ2-7; D might be TRBD2 (6 bases). V lost 0 bases and J 0 bases, leaving 10 bases between the germline ends. Looked up from germline, CDR1 is SGDLS and CDR2 is YYNGEE. The CDR3 totals 15 residues. CDR3 in amino acids: CASSVGVGSSYEQYF. The DNA of the CDR3 is TGTGCCAGCAGCGTAGGAGTCGGGAGCTCCTACGAGCAGTACTTC.

CDR3 sequence (DNA): TGTGCCAGCACCCCCCGGGACCCTGGAAACACCATATATTTT. Protein sequence: CASTPRDPGNTIYF. The genes are TRBV28 and TRBJ1-3, with a tentative D call TRBD1 (5 bases). Trimming took 7 bases from V and 2 from J, leaving 12 bases between them. The CDR3 consists of 14 residues. CDR1 and CDR2 (germline): MDHEN, SYDVKM. The variable domain in full, completed from reference TRBV28 and TRBJ1-3, reads DVKVTQSSRYLVKRTGEKVFLECVQDMDHENMFWYRQDPGLGLRLIYFSYDVKMKEKGDIPEGYSVSREKKERFSLILESASTNQTSMYLCASTPRDPGNTIYFGEGSWLTVV.

This clone was observed at least ten times. The V gene is TRBV5-1, the J gene TRBJ1-3; D not certain. The germline V and J ends were trimmed by 4 bases and 0 bases, with 17 bases remaining between them. Per the germline V gene, CDR1 is SGHRS and CDR2 is YFSETQ. The CDR3 runs 17 residues. CDR3 sequence (DNA): TGCGCCAGCAGCCAGACCACCGGGTCCCTCTCTGGAAACACCATATATTTT. It codes for CASSQTTGSLSGNTIYF.

The chain recombines TRBV6-5 with TRBJ2-3, with a tentative D call TRBD2 (5 bases). The CDR3 has 15 amino acids. The germline gives CDR1 MNHEY, CDR2 SVGAGI. Trimming removed 0 bases at V and 2 bases at J, with 9 bases between. Here the CDR3 reads CASSYSSGYTDTQYF. The CDR3 bases are TGTGCCAGCAGTTACTCGAGCGGATACACAGATACGCAGTATTTT.